This T cell receptor beta chain was profiled in a study of cytomegalovirus exposure and HLA in healthy donors. Clones were read by immunoSEQ multiplex PCR, and TCRdb kept only the in-frame ones, dropping some. The sample contains around 200,000 clones, 88% of which appear only once. V dropped 6 bases and J dropped 13; count of bases not matched to a gene: 6. This CDR3 has 12 amino acids. Germline CDR1 and CDR2: ENHRY and SYGVKD. Sequenced input: PBMCs. The V call is TRBV10-3, the J call TRBJ1-2, with 12 bases lining up with TRBD1. This TCR was sampled from a woman between 18 and 30 years old in good health and CMV-seronegative. CDR3 amino acids: CAIRAGQGAPTF. CDR3 nucleotides: TGTGCCATCAGAGCGGGACAGGGGGCGCCCACCTTC.